This entry describes one T cell receptor beta chain. The antigen is not known. The CDR3 spans 13 residues. The germline V gene encodes CDR1 SGHDT and CDR2 YYEEEE. The junction had 5 bases not matched to a gene; V was cut back by 2 bases and J by 7 bases. These data are taken from a study of cytomegalovirus exposure and HLA in healthy donors. Study details: One earlier analysis, a look at 150 million to 200 million T cells, found roughly 110 million unique TCR beta sequences.

Study-level results: Fewer N-insertions (relative to the roughly 730-donor mean) were reportedly seen in an Asian-associated ancestry cluster in a later analysis.

Both 60 Vbeta primers and 13 Jbeta primers went into the PCR. Using immunoSEQ multiplex PCR, the repertoire was profiled, and TCRdb retains in-frame clones only, with some absent. This table holds approximately 140,000 clones, around 79% found once. This receptor was taken from a human donor in good health. V and J are TRBV5-6 and TRBJ2-7, with TRBD2 matching 8 bases. Sequenced sample: PBMCs. The CDR3 protein is CASSFSGTSEQYF. CDR3 coding DNA: TGTGCCAGCAGCTTTAGCGGGACGTCAGAGCAGTACTTC.